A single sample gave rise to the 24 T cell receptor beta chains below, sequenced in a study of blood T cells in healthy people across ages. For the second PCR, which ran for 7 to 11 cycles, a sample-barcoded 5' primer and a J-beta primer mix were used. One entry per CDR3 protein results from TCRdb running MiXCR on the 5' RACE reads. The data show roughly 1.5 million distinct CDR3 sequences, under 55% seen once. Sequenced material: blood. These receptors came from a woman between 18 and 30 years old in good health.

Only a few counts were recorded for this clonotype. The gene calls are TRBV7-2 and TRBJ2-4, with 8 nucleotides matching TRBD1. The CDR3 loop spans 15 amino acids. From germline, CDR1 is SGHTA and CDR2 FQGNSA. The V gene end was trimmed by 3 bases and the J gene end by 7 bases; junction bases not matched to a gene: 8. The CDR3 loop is CASSFQTGVRNIQYF. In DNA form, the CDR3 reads TGTGCCAGCAGCTTCCAGACAGGGGTTCGGAACATTCAGTACTTC. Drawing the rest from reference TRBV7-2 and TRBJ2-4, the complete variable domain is GAGVSQSPSNKVTEKGKDVELRCDPISGHTALYWYRQSLGQGLEFLIYFQGNSAPDKSGLPSDRFSAERTGGSVSTLTIQRTQQEDSAVYLCASSFQTGVRNIQYFGAGTRLSVL.

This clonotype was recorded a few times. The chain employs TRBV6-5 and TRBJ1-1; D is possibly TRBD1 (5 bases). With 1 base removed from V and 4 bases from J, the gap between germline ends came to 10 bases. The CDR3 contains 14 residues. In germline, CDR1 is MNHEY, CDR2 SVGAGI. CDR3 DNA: TGTGCCAGCAGTTACTTAGGGGTCGGCACTGAAGCTTTCTTT. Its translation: CASSYLGVGTEAFF.

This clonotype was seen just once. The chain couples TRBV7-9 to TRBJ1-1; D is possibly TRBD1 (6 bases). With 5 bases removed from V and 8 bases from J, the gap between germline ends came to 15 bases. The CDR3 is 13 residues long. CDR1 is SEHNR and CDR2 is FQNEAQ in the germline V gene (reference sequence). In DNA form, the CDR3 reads TGTGCCAGCAGCGGGGAGGGGGGGCTGGAAGCTTTCTTT. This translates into CASSGEGGLEAFF. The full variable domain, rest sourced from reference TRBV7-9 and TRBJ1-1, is DTGVSQNPRHKITKRGQNVTFRCDPISEHNRLYWYRQTLGQGPEFLTYFQNEAQLEKSRLLSDRFSAERPKGSFSTLEIQRTEQGDSAMYLCASSGEGGLEAFFGQGTRLTVV.

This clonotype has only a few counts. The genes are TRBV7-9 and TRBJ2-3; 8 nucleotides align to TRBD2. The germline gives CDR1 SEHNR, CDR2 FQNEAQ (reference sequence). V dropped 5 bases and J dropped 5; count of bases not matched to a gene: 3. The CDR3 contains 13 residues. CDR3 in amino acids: CASSERERDTQYF. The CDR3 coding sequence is TGTGCCAGCAGCGAGCGGGAGAGAGATACGCAGTATTTT.

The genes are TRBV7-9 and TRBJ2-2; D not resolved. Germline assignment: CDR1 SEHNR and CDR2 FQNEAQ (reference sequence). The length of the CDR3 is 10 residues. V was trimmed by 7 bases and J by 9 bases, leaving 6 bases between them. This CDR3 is CASTPRELFF. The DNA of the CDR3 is TGTGCCAGCACGCCTAGGGAGCTGTTTTTT.

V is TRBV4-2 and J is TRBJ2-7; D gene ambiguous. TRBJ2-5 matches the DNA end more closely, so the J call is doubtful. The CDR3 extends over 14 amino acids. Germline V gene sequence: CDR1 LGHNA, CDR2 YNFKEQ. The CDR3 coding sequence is TGTGCCAGCAGGAAGAAGGCAGGATCGGAGACCCAGTACTTC. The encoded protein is CASRKKAGSETQYF.

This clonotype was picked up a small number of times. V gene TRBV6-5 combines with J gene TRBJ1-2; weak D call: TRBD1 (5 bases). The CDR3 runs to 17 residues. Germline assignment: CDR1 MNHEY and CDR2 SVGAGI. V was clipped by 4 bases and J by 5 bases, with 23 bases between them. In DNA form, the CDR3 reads TGTGCCAGCAGTTTCACGCTGGGGAATCAGGGTCGGTATGGCTACACCTTC. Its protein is CASSFTLGNQGRYGYTF.

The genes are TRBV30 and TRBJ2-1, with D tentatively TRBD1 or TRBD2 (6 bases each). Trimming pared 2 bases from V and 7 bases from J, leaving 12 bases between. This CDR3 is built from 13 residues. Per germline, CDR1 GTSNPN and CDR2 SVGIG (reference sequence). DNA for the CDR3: TGTGCCTGGAGTCCGGGGGCGGGGAATGAGCAGTTCTTC. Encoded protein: CAWSPGAGNEQFF.

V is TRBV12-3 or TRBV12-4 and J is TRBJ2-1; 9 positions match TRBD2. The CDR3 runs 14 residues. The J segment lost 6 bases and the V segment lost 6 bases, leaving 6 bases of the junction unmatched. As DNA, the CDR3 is TGTGCCAGCAGCCCACTAGCGGGCCTCAATGAGCAGTTCTTC. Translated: CASSPLAGLNEQFF.

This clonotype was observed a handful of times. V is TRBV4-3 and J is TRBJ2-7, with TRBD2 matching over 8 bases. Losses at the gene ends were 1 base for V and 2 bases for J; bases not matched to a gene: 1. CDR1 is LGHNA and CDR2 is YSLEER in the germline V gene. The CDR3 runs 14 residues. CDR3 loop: CASSQGTSTYEQYF. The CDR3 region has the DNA TGCGCCAGCAGCCAAGGGACTAGCACCTACGAGCAGTACTTC.

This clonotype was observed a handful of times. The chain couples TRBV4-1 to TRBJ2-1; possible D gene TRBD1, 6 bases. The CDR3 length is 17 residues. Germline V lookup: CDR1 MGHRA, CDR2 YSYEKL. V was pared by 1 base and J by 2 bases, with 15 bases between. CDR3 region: CASSQGDSQGAYNEQFF. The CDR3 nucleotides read TGCGCCAGCAGCCAAGGCGACTCACAGGGCGCCTACAATGAGCAGTTCTTC.

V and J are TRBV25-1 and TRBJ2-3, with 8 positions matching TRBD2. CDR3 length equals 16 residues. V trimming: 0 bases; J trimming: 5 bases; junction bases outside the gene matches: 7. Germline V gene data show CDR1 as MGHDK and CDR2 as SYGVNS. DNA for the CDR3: TGTGCCAGCAGTGAATATAGGGGCGGGAGGATAGATACGCAGTATTTT. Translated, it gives CASSEYRGGRIDTQYF.

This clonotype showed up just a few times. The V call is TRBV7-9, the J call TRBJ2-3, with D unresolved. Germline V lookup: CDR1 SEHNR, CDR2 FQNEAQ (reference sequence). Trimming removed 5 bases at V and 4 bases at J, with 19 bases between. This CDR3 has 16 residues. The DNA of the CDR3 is TGTGCCAGCAGCCCCTATTTAGAACACACCGCAGATACGCAGTATTTT. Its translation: CASSPYLEHTADTQYF.

The CDR3 sequence is CSVDPKRASYNEQFF. As DNA, the CDR3 is TGCAGCGTTGACCCTAAGCGGGCCTCCTACAATGAGCAGTTCTTC. The chain joins TRBV29-1 to TRBJ2-1; D possibly corresponds to TRBD2 (6 bases). This CDR3 is built from 15 residues. V was pared by 3 bases and J by 0 bases, with 12 bases between. Per the germline V gene, CDR1 is SQVTM and CDR2 is ANQGSEA.

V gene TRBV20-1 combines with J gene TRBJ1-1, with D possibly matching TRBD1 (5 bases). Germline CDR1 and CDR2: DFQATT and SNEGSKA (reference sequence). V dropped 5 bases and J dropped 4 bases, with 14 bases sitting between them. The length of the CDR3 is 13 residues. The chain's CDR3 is CSARGLSATEAFF. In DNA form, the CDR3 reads TGCAGTGCTCGGGGGTTGTCTGCCACTGAAGCTTTCTTT.

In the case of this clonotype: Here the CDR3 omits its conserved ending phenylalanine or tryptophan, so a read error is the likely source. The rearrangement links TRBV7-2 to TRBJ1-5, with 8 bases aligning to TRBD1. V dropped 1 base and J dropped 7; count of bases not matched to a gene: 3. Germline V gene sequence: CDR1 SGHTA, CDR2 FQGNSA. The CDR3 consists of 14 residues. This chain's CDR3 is CASSLGTGNQPQHL. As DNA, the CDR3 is TGTGCCAGCAGCTTAGGGACAGGGAACCAGCCCCAGCATTTA.

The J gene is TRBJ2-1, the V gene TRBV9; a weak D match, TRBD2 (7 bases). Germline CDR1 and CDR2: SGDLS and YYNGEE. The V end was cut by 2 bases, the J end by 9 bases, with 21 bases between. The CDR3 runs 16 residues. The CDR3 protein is CASSVEPRGRAGEQFF. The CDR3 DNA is TGTGCCAGCAGCGTTGAGCCTAGGGGGAGGGCCGGTGAGCAGTTCTTC.

CDR3 nucleotide sequence: TGTGCCACCAGCAGAGATCACGGCTACAATGAGCAGTTCTTC. Protein sequence: CATSRDHGYNEQFF. This chain connects TRBV15 to TRBJ2-1; D not certain. V dropped 0 bases and J dropped 3 bases, with 6 bases sitting between them. The CDR3 extends over 14 amino acids. Germline V gene data show CDR1 as LNHNV and CDR2 as YYDKDF (reference sequence).

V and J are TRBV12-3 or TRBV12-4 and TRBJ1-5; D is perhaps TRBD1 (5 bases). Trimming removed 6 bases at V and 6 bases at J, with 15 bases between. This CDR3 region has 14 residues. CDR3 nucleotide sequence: TGTGCCAGCAGCCCCTTGGCTGGGGCTCAGCCCCAGCATTTT. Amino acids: CASSPLAGAQPQHF.

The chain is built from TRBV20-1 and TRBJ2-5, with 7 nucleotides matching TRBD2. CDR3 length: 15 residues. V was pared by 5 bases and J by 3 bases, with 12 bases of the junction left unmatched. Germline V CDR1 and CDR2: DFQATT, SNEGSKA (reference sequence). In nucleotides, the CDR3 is TGCAGTGCTGGCCGGGGCGGGACTACCAAAGAGACCCAGTACTTC. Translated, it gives CSAGRGGTTKETQYF.

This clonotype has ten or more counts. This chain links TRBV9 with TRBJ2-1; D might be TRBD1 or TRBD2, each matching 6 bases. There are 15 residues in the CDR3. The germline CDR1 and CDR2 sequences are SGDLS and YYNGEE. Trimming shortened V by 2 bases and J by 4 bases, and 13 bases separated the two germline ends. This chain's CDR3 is CASSVGGRGYNEQFF. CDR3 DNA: TGTGCCAGCAGCGTGGGAGGTAGGGGGTACAATGAGCAGTTCTTC.

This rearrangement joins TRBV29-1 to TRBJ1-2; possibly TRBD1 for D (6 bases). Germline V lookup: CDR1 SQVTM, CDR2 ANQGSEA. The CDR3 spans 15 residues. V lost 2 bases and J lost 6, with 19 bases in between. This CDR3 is CSVELPPGHRHGYTF. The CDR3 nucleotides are TGCAGCGTTGAACTTCCACCGGGACACCGGCATGGCTACACCTTC.

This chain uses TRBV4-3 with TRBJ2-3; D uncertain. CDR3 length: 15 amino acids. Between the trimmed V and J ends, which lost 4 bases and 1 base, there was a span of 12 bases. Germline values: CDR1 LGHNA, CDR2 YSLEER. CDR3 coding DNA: TGCGCCAGCAGCCGATCGAACCGGGGCACAGATACGCAGTATTTT. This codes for CASSRSNRGTDTQYF.

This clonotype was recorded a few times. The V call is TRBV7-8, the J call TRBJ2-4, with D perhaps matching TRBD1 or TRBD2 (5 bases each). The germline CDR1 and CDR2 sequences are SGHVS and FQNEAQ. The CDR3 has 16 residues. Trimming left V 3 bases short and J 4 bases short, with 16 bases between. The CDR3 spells CASSLEVAGPKNIQYF. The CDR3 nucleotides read TGTGCCAGCAGCTTGGAGGTTGCAGGGCCAAAAAACATTCAGTACTTC.